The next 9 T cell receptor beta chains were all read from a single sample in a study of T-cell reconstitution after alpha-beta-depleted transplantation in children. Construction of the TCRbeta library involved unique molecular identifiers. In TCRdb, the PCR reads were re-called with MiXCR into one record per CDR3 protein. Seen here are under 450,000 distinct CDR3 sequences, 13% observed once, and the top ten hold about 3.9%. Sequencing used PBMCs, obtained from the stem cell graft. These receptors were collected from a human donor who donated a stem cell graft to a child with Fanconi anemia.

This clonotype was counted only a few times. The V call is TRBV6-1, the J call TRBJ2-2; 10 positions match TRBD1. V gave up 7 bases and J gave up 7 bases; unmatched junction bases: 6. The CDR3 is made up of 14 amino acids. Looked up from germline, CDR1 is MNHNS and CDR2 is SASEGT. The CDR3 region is CASKGTGDLGELFF. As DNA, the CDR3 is TGTGCCAGCAAGGGGACAGGGGATCTCGGGGAGCTGTTTTTT.

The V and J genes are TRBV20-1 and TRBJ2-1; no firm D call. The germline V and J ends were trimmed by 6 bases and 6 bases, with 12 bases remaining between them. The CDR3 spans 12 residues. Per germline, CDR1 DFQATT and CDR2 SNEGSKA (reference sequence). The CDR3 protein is CSASRNPNEQFF. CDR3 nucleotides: TGCAGTGCCTCTAGAAACCCCAATGAGCAGTTCTTC.

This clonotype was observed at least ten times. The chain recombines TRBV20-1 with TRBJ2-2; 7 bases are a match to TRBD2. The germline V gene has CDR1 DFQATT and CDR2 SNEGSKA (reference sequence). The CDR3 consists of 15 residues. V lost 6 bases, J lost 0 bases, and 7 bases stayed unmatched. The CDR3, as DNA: TGCAGTGCACGACCGAGCGGGGCGAACACCGGGGAGCTGTTTTTT. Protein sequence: CSARPSGANTGELFF.

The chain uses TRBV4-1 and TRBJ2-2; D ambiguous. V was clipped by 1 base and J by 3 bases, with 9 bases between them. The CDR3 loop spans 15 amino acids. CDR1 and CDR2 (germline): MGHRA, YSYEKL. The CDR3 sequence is CASSQGNRYTGELFF. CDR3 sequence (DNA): TGCGCCAGCAGCCAAGGGAACAGATACACCGGGGAGCTGTTTTTT.

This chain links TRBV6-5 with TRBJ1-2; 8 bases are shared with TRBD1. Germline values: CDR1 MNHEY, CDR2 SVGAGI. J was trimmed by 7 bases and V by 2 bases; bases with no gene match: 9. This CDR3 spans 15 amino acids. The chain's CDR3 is CASSYADRGLAGYTF. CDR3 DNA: TGTGCCAGCAGTTACGCTGACAGGGGTCTCGCTGGCTACACCTTC.

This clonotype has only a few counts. CDR3 bases: TGCGCCAGCAGCCAAGATGTCCGCGGGGCCTCCTACAATGAGCAGTTCTTC. Translated, it gives CASSQDVRGASYNEQFF. The genes are TRBV4-3 and TRBJ2-1, with D perhaps matching TRBD2 (6 bases). V lost 0 bases and J lost 0, with 12 bases in between. Germline assignment: CDR1 LGHNA and CDR2 YSLEER. CDR3 length equals 17 residues.

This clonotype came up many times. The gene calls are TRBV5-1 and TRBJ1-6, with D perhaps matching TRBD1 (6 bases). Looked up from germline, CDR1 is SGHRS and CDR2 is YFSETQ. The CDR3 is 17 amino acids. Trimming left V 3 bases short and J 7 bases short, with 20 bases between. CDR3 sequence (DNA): TGCGCCAGCAGCTCCCTCGCGGGGGGCGATTCGAATTCACCCCTCCACTTT. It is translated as CASSSLAGGDSNSPLHF.

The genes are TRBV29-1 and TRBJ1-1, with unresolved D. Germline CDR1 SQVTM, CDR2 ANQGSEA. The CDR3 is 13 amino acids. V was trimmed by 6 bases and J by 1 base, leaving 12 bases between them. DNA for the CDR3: TGCAGCGTAGCCAGACCGCCGAACACTGAAGCTTTCTTT. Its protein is CSVARPPNTEAFF.

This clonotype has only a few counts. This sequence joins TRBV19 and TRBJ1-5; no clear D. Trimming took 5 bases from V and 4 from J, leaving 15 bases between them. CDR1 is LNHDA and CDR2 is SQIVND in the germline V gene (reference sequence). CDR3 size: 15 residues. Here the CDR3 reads CASSGSLGHNQPQHF. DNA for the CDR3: TGTGCCAGTAGTGGATCCCTCGGCCATAATCAGCCCCAGCATTTT.